The 32 T cell receptor beta chains presented below share a single source sample, sequenced in a study of T-cell reconstitution after alpha-beta-depleted transplantation in children. TCRbeta library preparation incorporated unique molecular identifiers. Via MiXCR, TCRdb re-called the PCR reads, giving one row per CDR3 protein. In the table there are around 130,000 distinct CDR3 sequences, about a tenth of which are singletons. Sequences were derived from PBMCs, mostly from graft donor cells, sampled 180 days after TCRalphabeta/CD19-depleted stem cell transplant. These receptors came from a girl in the first two years of life who had a stem cell transplant for combined immunodeficiency, so the T cells may come from the graft donor.

This clonotype was detected a few times. The CDR3 nucleotides read TGTGCCAGCAGTTTCCTATATGGGACAGGGGCGTTCTCTGGGGCCAACGTCCTGACTTTC. The encoded protein is CASSFLYGTGAFSGANVLTF. The chain carries TRBV12-3 or TRBV12-4 and TRBJ2-6, with 10 bases matching TRBD1. Trimming at V came to 3 bases and at J to 0 bases, leaving 11 bases not matched to a gene. The CDR3 length is 20 residues.

This rearrangement joins TRBV7-2 to TRBJ2-2; D remains ambiguous. The CDR3 runs 16 residues. Germline V gene data show CDR1 as SGHTA and CDR2 as FQGNSA. V was shortened by 2 bases and J by 0 bases, with 10 bases between the two germline ends. Written as DNA, the CDR3 is TGTGCCAGCAGCTTAAATCGGCCGACGAACACCGGGGAGCTGTTTTTT. The encoded protein is CASSLNRPTNTGELFF.

The rearrangement links TRBV6-5 to TRBJ2-2; tentatively, D is TRBD1 (5 bases). Germline V lookup: CDR1 MNHEY, CDR2 SVGAGI. The length of the CDR3 is 15 residues. Trimming took off 2 bases at V and 1 base at J, with 8 bases between the two ends. CDR3 protein: CASSYGHLNTGELFF. In nucleotides, the CDR3 is TGTGCCAGCAGTTACGGACACCTGAACACCGGGGAGCTGTTTTTT.

The chain joins TRBV19 to TRBJ1-1; perhaps TRBD1 as D (5 bases). V lost 1 base, J lost 4 bases, and 19 bases lay in between. Per the germline V gene, CDR1 is LNHDA and CDR2 is SQIVND (reference sequence). The CDR3 has 17 amino acids. Written as DNA, the CDR3 is TGTGCCAGTAGTATAGGCAGAGGTGGGTTGGGGCCCACTGAAGCTTTCTTT. Amino acids: CASSIGRGGLGPTEAFF.

This clonotype was found a few times. This chain uses TRBV29-1 with TRBJ2-5, with D tentatively TRBD2 (6 bases). The CDR3 runs 14 residues. Trimming removed 2 bases from V and 3 bases from J, with 13 bases in between. The germline gives CDR1 SQVTM, CDR2 ANQGSEA. DNA of the CDR3: TGCAGCGTTGAAATCCTAGCGCTTAAAGAGACCCAGTACTTC. This sequence encodes CSVEILALKETQYF.

This clonotype was picked up one time. This sequence joins TRBV7-9 and TRBJ2-3, with D possibly called TRBD1 or TRBD2 (5 bases each). The CDR3 runs 16 residues. V shed 5 bases and J shed 2 bases, with 17 bases lying between them. The V gene's germline CDR1 is SEHNR and CDR2 FQNEAQ (reference sequence). The chain's CDR3 is CASSDTWGSHTDTQYF. CDR3 sequence (DNA): TGTGCCAGCAGCGATACGTGGGGGTCCCACACAGATACGCAGTATTTT. Variable domain in full (rest from reference TRBV7-9 and TRBJ2-3): DTGVSQNPRHKITKRGQNVTFRCDPISEHNRLYWYRQTLGQGPEFLTYFQNEAQLEKSRLLSDRFSAERPKGSFSTLEIQRTEQGDSAMYLCASSDTWGSHTDTQYFGPGTRLTVL.

This chain connects TRBV6-1 to TRBJ2-5, with D perhaps matching TRBD2 (6 bases). Deletions cut 0 bases from V and 6 bases from J, with 17 bases between. The length of the CDR3 is 16 residues. Looked up from germline, CDR1 is MNHNS and CDR2 is SASEGT. The CDR3 nucleotides are TGTGCCAGCAGTGAAGCGCCGCGGGACTTGGGGAAGACCCAGTACTTC. Translated, it gives CASSEAPRDLGKTQYF.

The chain has TRBV7-2 and TRBJ2-7; D call uncertain. V lost 5 bases and J lost 1, with 9 bases in between. The CDR3 is 13 amino acids. In germline, CDR1 is SGHTA, CDR2 FQGNSA. CDR3 protein: CASSLWTSYEQYF. Here the CDR3 DNA reads TGTGCCAGCAGCCTATGGACGTCCTACGAGCAGTACTTC.

The chain has TRBV7-2 and TRBJ2-7, with D hard to call. V was shortened by 0 bases and J by 1 base, with 22 bases between the two germline ends. The CDR3 contains 19 residues. Germline V gene lookup returns CDR1 SGHTA and CDR2 FQGNSA. This CDR3 is CASSLAHPVGHGGSYEQYF. The CDR3 DNA sequence: TGTGCCAGCAGCTTAGCTCACCCGGTAGGGCACGGCGGTTCCTACGAGCAGTACTTC.

There are a few counts of this clonotype. An end of the junction differs from the germline gene, which may be a read error. The chain recombines TRBV7-2 with TRBJ2-3, with 11 bases that match TRBD2. Germline CDR1 SGHTA, CDR2 FQGNSA. CDR3 size: 15 residues. The CDR3 is CASSVAGGAPNTQYF. The DNA for the CDR3 is TGTGCCAGCAGCGTAGCGGGGGGGGCCCCAAATACGCAGTATTTT.

This chain connects TRBV27 to TRBJ2-5, with 7 nucleotides matching TRBD1. Germline loops: CDR1 MNHEY, CDR2 SMNVEV (reference sequence). Trimming removed 5 bases from V and 2 bases from J; junction bases left unmatched: 14. This CDR3 contains 17 residues. This chain's CDR3 is CASSPLPGTVRQETQYF. The DNA for the CDR3 is TGTGCCAGCAGTCCTCTACCAGGGACAGTCCGTCAAGAGACCCAGTACTTC.

There are many counts of this clonotype. The chain uses TRBV29-1 and TRBJ2-2; D perhaps matches TRBD1 (6 bases). Germline values: CDR1 SQVTM, CDR2 ANQGSEA. V was clipped by 2 bases and J by 2 bases, with 15 bases between them. This CDR3 spans 16 amino acids. The CDR3 region has the DNA TGCAGCGTTGAACGGGCTGCAGGGGCTAACACCGGGGAGCTGTTTTTT. Its protein product is CSVERAAGANTGELFF.

This clonotype was recorded many times. The chain is built from TRBV5-1 and TRBJ2-6; D is uncertain. Germline assignment: CDR1 SGHRS and CDR2 YFSETQ. The CDR3 is 15 residues long. V dropped 5 bases and J dropped 0 bases, with 9 bases sitting between them. CDR3 nucleotide sequence: TGCGCCAGCAGGGACCTGTCCTCTGGGGCCAACGTCCTGACTTTC. This encodes CASRDLSSGANVLTF.

CDR3 in DNA: TGCGCCAGCAGCTTGAGAGGCGGCTCCTACGAGCAGTACTTC. It translates to CASSLRGGSYEQYF. This chain links TRBV5-1 with TRBJ2-7; unclear D gene. Germline CDR1 reads SGHRS; CDR2 reads YFSETQ. The CDR3 spans 14 residues. V lost 1 base and J lost 0, with 8 bases in between.

This chain joins TRBV10-3 and TRBJ2-1, with 10 bases lining up with TRBD1. Germline trimming cut 5 bases from V and 6 bases from J; bases unmatched to any gene: 4. CDR3 length equals 14 residues. Germline assignment: CDR1 ENHRY and CDR2 SYGVKD. CDR3 sequence: CAISTGTGVNEQFF. DNA for the CDR3: TGTGCCATCAGTACCGGGACAGGGGTCAATGAGCAGTTCTTC.

The rearrangement links TRBV7-9 to TRBJ2-7, with 8 bases aligning to TRBD1. CDR1 is SEHNR and CDR2 is FQNEAQ in the germline V gene (reference sequence). CDR3 length equals 15 residues. After removal of 5 bases from V and 0 bases from J, the junction contained 6 bases not matched to a gene. This chain's CDR3 is CASSVGQGVSYEQYF. CDR3 DNA sequence: TGTGCCAGCAGCGTTGGACAGGGAGTCTCCTACGAGCAGTACTTC.

At least ten counts were recorded for this clonotype. This chain uses TRBV10-3 with TRBJ2-3, with D possibly being TRBD1 or TRBD2 (5 bases each). Germline V gene data show CDR1 as ENHRY and CDR2 as SYGVKD. The CDR3 is made up of 13 amino acids. V was shortened by 7 bases and J by 6 bases, with 14 bases between the two germline ends. CDR3 DNA: TGTGCCATCACTTGGGACCAAGGCGATACGCAGTATTTT. As protein: CAITWDQGDTQYF.

In its sample, this clonotype was seen a few times. This chain connects TRBV20-1 to TRBJ1-1, with D unclear. The V gene lost 0 bases and the J gene lost 0 bases, with 17 bases spanning the gap. The length of the CDR3 is 17 residues. CDR1 DFQATT and CDR2 SNEGSKA come from the germline V gene (reference sequence). The CDR3 coding sequence is TGCAGTGCTAGAGATTGGGCTTCCCTCTACATGAACACTGAAGCTTTCTTT. It specifies CSARDWASLYMNTEAFF.

There are a few counts of this clonotype. The J gene is TRBJ2-7, the V gene TRBV12-3 or TRBV12-4; D may match TRBD1 or TRBD2 (6 bases each). V was trimmed by 6 bases and J by 7 bases, leaving 16 bases between them. This CDR3 has 13 residues. The CDR3 spells CASSQTRGMEQYF. CDR3 in DNA: TGTGCCAGCAGCCAGACTAGGGGGATGGAGCAGTACTTC.

The chain employs TRBV20-1 and TRBJ2-2; 10 bases are a match to TRBD1. The ends lost 5 bases at V and 7 bases at J; junction bases unmatched: 1. CDR3 length: 12 residues. Germline CDR1 reads DFQATT; CDR2 reads SNEGSKA (reference sequence). CDR3: CSAGQGVGELFF. The CDR3 DNA follows: TGCAGTGCTGGACAGGGGGTCGGGGAGCTGTTTTTT.

About this clonotype: One junction end disagrees with the germline gene, perhaps due to a read error. This chain links TRBV27 with TRBJ1-2; 9 bases are shared with TRBD1. Germline values: CDR1 MNHEY, CDR2 SMNVEV (reference sequence). The CDR3 consists of 16 residues. The CDR3 sequence: CVSRPRPGTGIYGYTF. The CDR3 nucleotides read TGTGTCAGCAGGCCTCGTCCCGGGACAGGGATATATGGCTACACCTTC.

V gene TRBV24-1 combines with J gene TRBJ2-2, with 10 bases matching TRBD1. V gave up 3 bases and J gave up 6 bases; unmatched junction bases: 6. The CDR3 totals 16 residues. In germline, CDR1 is KGHDR, CDR2 SFDVKD. CDR3 coding DNA: TGTGCCACCAGTGATCGACAGGGGGCGCAGGCCGGGGAGCTGTTTTTT. This gives the protein CATSDRQGAQAGELFF.

This clonotype was detected only a few times. The gene calls are TRBV11-2 and TRBJ2-2; D is tentatively TRBD1 or TRBD2 (5 bases each). Germline assignment: CDR1 SGHAT and CDR2 FQNNGV. Trimming pared 4 bases from V and 0 bases from J, leaving 12 bases between. The CDR3 contains 16 residues. The DNA for the CDR3 is TGTGCCAGCAGCTCAGCCGGGACGACGAACACCGGGGAGCTGTTTTTT. This gives the protein CASSSAGTTNTGELFF.

CDR3 nucleotides: TGCAGTGCCCCCTGGGGGGGCGGATCCTACGAGCAGTACTTC. It translates to CSAPWGGGSYEQYF. The chain carries TRBV20-1 and TRBJ2-7; the D gene is possibly TRBD2 (7 bases). CDR3 length: 14 residues. With 6 bases removed from V and 1 base from J, the gap between germline ends came to 16 bases. Per germline, CDR1 DFQATT and CDR2 SNEGSKA (reference sequence).

This clonotype was counted between two and nine times. CDR3 in amino acids: CSVEEPSGSVETQYF. CDR3 coding DNA: TGCAGCGTTGAAGAGCCTAGCGGGAGTGTGGAGACCCAGTACTTC. This chain links TRBV29-1 with TRBJ2-5; 10 bases are a match to TRBD2. The CDR3 is made up of 15 amino acids. After removal of 0 bases from V and 5 bases from J, the junction contained 6 bases not matched to a gene. Germline-derived CDR1 and CDR2 are SQVTM and ANQGSEA.

J is TRBJ2-7 and V is TRBV6-2 or TRBV6-3; possible D gene TRBD1, 5 bases. Trimming pared 2 bases from V and 6 bases from J, leaving 11 bases between. Germline CDR1 and CDR2: MNHEY and SVGEGT. This CDR3 comprises 13 residues. The CDR3 DNA sequence: TGTGCCAGCAGTTACGGTACAGGTAGCGAGCAGTACTTC. Protein: CASSYGTGSEQYF.

Written as DNA, the CDR3 is TGCGCCAGCAGCCAAGAACCAGGGTGGCGGGGGGCCGGGGAGCTGTTTTTT. It yields the protein CASSQEPGWRGAGELFF. V gene TRBV4-3 combines with J gene TRBJ2-2, with 8 bases matching TRBD2. V shed 0 bases, J shed 6 bases, and the junction held 9 bases outside the gene matches. The CDR3 sequence is 17 residues long. CDR1 and CDR2 (germline): LGHNA, YSLEER.

This clonotype was picked up one time. J is TRBJ2-1 and V is TRBV2; 13 nucleotides align to TRBD2. The length of the CDR3 is 15 residues. The germline V gene has CDR1 SNHLY and CDR2 FYNNEI. The V and J ends lost 4 bases and 7 bases, in that order; junction bases with no gene match: 4. CDR3 in DNA: TGTGCCAGCAGTGCGGGACTAGCGGGGAATAATGAGCAGTTCTTC. As protein: CASSAGLAGNNEQFF.

This clonotype was picked up a small number of times. V is TRBV10-3 and J is TRBJ2-2; D is unresolved. CDR3 length: 14 amino acids. Germline-derived CDR1 and CDR2 are ENHRY and SYGVKD. V dropped 0 bases and J dropped 2 bases, with 4 bases sitting between them. The CDR3 here is CAISESVNTGELFF. The CDR3 DNA sequence: TGTGCCATCAGTGAGTCTGTAAACACCGGGGAGCTGTTTTTT.

This clonotype was counted ten times or more. The DNA of the CDR3 is TGTGCCAGCAACGCCGGGACTAGCGTTTCCATTCAGTACTTC. Its protein is CASNAGTSVSIQYF. The chain joins TRBV12-3 or TRBV12-4 to TRBJ2-4; 10 nucleotides match TRBD2. This CDR3 spans 14 amino acids. The junction had 9 bases not matched to a gene; V was cut back by 7 bases and J by 9 bases.

The rearrangement uses TRBV5-4 and TRBJ2-1; 12 bases agree with TRBD2. Germline CDR1 is SGHNT and CDR2 is YYREEE (reference sequence). Losses at the gene ends were 5 bases for V and 8 bases for J; bases not matched to a gene: 17. The CDR3 covers 18 residues. As DNA, the CDR3 is TGTGCCAGCAGTCCACTTCGCCTAGCGGGAGGGGGTAGCGATGAGCAGTTCTTC. Translating gives CASSPLRLAGGGSDEQFF.

This clonotype has just one count. This chain connects TRBV19 to TRBJ1-2; D perhaps matches TRBD1 (5 bases). From germline, CDR1 is LNHDA and CDR2 SQIVND (reference sequence). This CDR3 is built from 15 residues. V was cut by 4 bases and J by 2 bases, with 14 bases left in between. The CDR3 DNA reads TGTGCCAGTAGTACGGCTGGGGCGCCCAACTATGGCTACACCTTC. Translation gives CASSTAGAPNYGYTF.